A single sample gave rise to the 28 T cell receptor beta chains below, sequenced in a study of shared clonotypes between healthy human individuals. TCRdb's copy holds only in-frame clones and misses some; the assay was immunoSEQ multiplex PCR. The sample has about 2.3 million clones, 80% to 95% seen once. Material: naive CD4+ T cells from PBMCs. The subset denotes: CD45RA+ positively selected. Receptor source: a man aged 18-30 years in good health. Some clones in this sample may be carry-over from other donors' samples.

This clone occurred a few times. CDR3 sequence reads: CASSSSVFTEAFF. CDR3 nucleotides: TGTGCCAGCAGCTCCAGCGTTTTCACTGAAGCTTTCTTT. The J gene is TRBJ1-1, the V gene TRBV9; D not certain. V lost 4 bases and J lost 4, with 11 bases in between. This CDR3 region has 13 residues. Germline V gene lookup returns CDR1 SGDLS and CDR2 YYNGEE.

This chain links TRBV6-1 with TRBJ1-5; tentatively, D is TRBD1 (5 bases). Trimming removed 6 bases at V and 1 base at J, with 13 bases between. This CDR3 region has 15 residues. Germline V gene lookup returns CDR1 MNHNS and CDR2 SASEGT. CDR3: CASSGTGGSNQPQHF. The CDR3 DNA sequence: TGTGCCAGCAGCGGCACGGGGGGAAGCAATCAGCCCCAGCATTTT.

The chain joins TRBV5-1 to TRBJ1-1; 7 nucleotides line up with TRBD1. The CDR3 covers 17 residues. CDR1 and CDR2 (germline): SGHRS, YFSETQ. V was pared by 4 bases and J by 1 base, with 13 bases of the junction left unmatched. CDR3 nucleotide sequence: TGCGCCAGCAGCCAGGACAGGCTAGTGCAAAGGAACACTGAAGCTTTCTTT. The encoded protein is CASSQDRLVQRNTEAFF. The whole variable domain, filled in from reference TRBV5-1 and TRBJ1-1, reads KAGVTQTPRYLIKTRGQQVTLSCSPISGHRSVSWYQQTPGQGLQFLFEYFSETQRNKGNFPGRFSGRQFSNSRSEMNVSTLELGDSALYLCASSQDRLVQRNTEAFFGQGTRLTVV.

The chain employs TRBV15 and TRBJ2-2; tentatively, D is TRBD2 (6 bases). V shed 1 base and J shed 5 bases, with 14 bases lying between them. The CDR3 contains 16 residues. Germline-derived CDR1 and CDR2 are LNHNV and YYDKDF (reference sequence). CDR3 coding DNA: TGTGCCACCAGCAGAGCCAGGGCCGGAGGGACCGGGGAGCTGTTTTTT. This sequence encodes CATSRARAGGTGELFF.

J is TRBJ1-2 and V is TRBV10-3, with no clear D. V was pared by 2 bases and J by 5 bases, with 9 bases between. CDR3 length: 13 residues. In germline, CDR1 is ENHRY, CDR2 SYGVKD. The CDR3 is CAISERQAYGYTF. Here the CDR3 DNA reads TGTGCCATCAGTGAGCGTCAAGCGTATGGCTACACCTTC.

The V call is TRBV28, the J call TRBJ2-3, with D unresolved. Trimming took off 7 bases at V and 4 bases at J, with 12 bases between the two ends. CDR1 and CDR2 from the germline V gene are MDHEN and SYDVKM. The CDR3 has 13 residues. The CDR3 bases are TGTGCCAGCAATCCGCCCCCTGCAGATACGCAGTATTTT. This translates into CASNPPPADTQYF.

V gene TRBV28 combines with J gene TRBJ2-1, with D possibly being TRBD1 (6 bases). The CDR3 covers 14 residues. The germline CDR1 and CDR2 sequences are MDHEN and SYDVKM. The V end was cut by 4 bases, the J end by 8 bases, with 15 bases between. CDR3 nucleotides: TGTGCCAGCAGTTCCGGAGAGGGGGTGGATGAGCAGTTCTTC. Protein sequence: CASSSGEGVDEQFF.

The chain carries TRBV5-4 and TRBJ1-2, with 8 bases fitting TRBD1. Germline trimming cut 3 bases from V and 11 bases from J; bases unmatched to any gene: 9. Germline CDR1 and CDR2: SGHNT and YYREEE (reference sequence). CDR3 length: 13 residues. The CDR3 nucleotides read TGTGCCAGCAGCTCGACAGGGGCCCTAGGTTACACCTTC. Its translation is CASSSTGALGYTF.

The chain recombines TRBV5-4 with TRBJ2-7; either TRBD1 or TRBD2 may supply D (5 bases each). V was shortened by 4 bases and J by 2 bases, with 16 bases between the two germline ends. The germline gives CDR1 SGHNT, CDR2 YYREEE (reference sequence). CDR3 length equals 15 residues. CDR3 DNA: TGTGCCAGCAGCCCATCCGGGACGGCGCCCTACGAGCAGTACTTC. This gives the protein CASSPSGTAPYEQYF.

V is TRBV29-1 and J is TRBJ1-1, with D unclear. This CDR3 is 15 amino acids long. Germline V gene sequence: CDR1 SQVTM, CDR2 ANQGSEA. V dropped 1 base and J dropped 1 base, with 13 bases sitting between them. CDR3 loop: CSVEGPSGRNTEAFF. In nucleotides, the CDR3 is TGCAGCGTTGAAGGCCCATCGGGGAGGAACACTGAAGCTTTCTTT.

This chain links TRBV28 with TRBJ2-2, with 8 bases that match TRBD1. V lost 7 bases to trimming and J lost 6 bases; unmatched junction nucleotides: 10. The CDR3 is made up of 15 amino acids. Per germline, CDR1 MDHEN and CDR2 SYDVKM. The CDR3 DNA is TGTGCCAGCACCCCTACGGACAGGGTCCCCGGGGAGCTGTTTTTT. Its translation is CASTPTDRVPGELFF.

In DNA form, the CDR3 reads TGTGCCTGGAGTGTAGGGTCGGGAGGGGGCACAGATACGCAGTATTTT. Amino acids: CAWSVGSGGGTDTQYF. This chain uses TRBV30 with TRBJ2-3; 8 nucleotides match TRBD2. The germline gives CDR1 GTSNPN, CDR2 SVGIG (reference sequence). V lost 0 bases, J lost 1 base, and 6 bases stayed unmatched. This CDR3 region has 16 residues.

V gene TRBV11-1 combines with J gene TRBJ1-1, with 7 nucleotides matching TRBD1. The CDR3 loop spans 12 amino acids. Looked up from germline, CDR1 is SGHAT and CDR2 is FQDESV (reference sequence). With 4 bases clipped from V and 6 bases from J, the junction kept 2 bases outside the gene matches. In DNA form, the CDR3 reads TGTGCCAGCAGCTCTACAGGGGCTGAAGCTTTCTTT. Translating gives CASSSTGAEAFF.

In its sample, this clone was seen once. The gene calls are TRBV7-8 and TRBJ2-7; 11 bases line up with TRBD1. CDR1 SGHVS and CDR2 FQNEAQ come from the germline V gene. The CDR3 loop spans 16 amino acids. The trim removed 2 bases at V and 9 bases at J, leaving 12 bases unmatched. The CDR3 spells CASSLRGTGGISWQYF. The CDR3 coding sequence is TGTGCCAGCAGCTTACGAGGGACAGGGGGGATCTCGTGGCAGTACTTC.

This chain connects TRBV5-5 to TRBJ1-5; unclear D gene. Germline-derived CDR1 and CDR2 are SGHKS and YYEKEE (reference sequence). The ends were cut back, 0 bases at V and 9 bases at J, with 10 bases in the middle. The CDR3 sequence is 13 residues long. The CDR3 is CASSLEPLRPQHF. Here the CDR3 DNA reads TGTGCCAGCAGCTTGGAACCCCTTCGGCCCCAGCATTTT.

V is TRBV19 and J is TRBJ1-1; 8 bases line up with TRBD1. The V gene's germline CDR1 is LNHDA and CDR2 SQIVND (reference sequence). The CDR3 spans 14 residues. Trimming took 3 bases from V and 11 from J; bases not matched to a gene: 11. This CDR3 is CASSIRQGLAEAFF. DNA of the CDR3: TGTGCCAGTAGTATTAGACAGGGGCTAGCGGAGGCTTTCTTT.

This chain connects TRBV9 to TRBJ2-5, with 7 positions matching TRBD1. CDR3 length: 14 residues. Germline values: CDR1 SGDLS, CDR2 YYNGEE. Trimming removed 1 base from V and 2 bases from J; junction bases left unmatched: 2. CDR3 residues: CASSVTGEQETQYF. The CDR3 bases are TGTGCCAGCAGCGTAACAGGGGAGCAAGAGACCCAGTACTTC. The entire variable domain, with the rest obtained from reference TRBV9 and TRBJ2-5, is as follows: DSGVTQTPKHLITATGQRVTLRCSPRSGDLSVYWYQQSLDQGLQFLIQYYNGEERAKGNILERFSAQQFPDLHSELNLSSLELGDSALYFCASSVTGEQETQYFGPGTRLLVL.

This chain connects TRBV29-1 to TRBJ2-3, with TRBD2 identical over 8 bases. CDR1 is SQVTM, CDR2 ANQGSEA, per germline. CDR3 size: 17 residues. Unmatched junction bases numbered 8, after V lost 0 bases and J lost 0 bases. DNA of the CDR3: TGCAGCGTTGAAGAGGGAAAGCGGGAGTGGAGCACAGATACGCAGTATTTT. It codes for CSVEEGKREWSTDTQYF.

This sequence joins TRBV5-1 and TRBJ2-3; D possibly matches TRBD1 or TRBD2 (5 bases each). The CDR3 spans 15 residues. The germline V gene encodes CDR1 SGHRS and CDR2 YFSETQ. The V and J ends lost 3 bases and 1 base respectively, with 12 bases between them. The CDR3 here is CASSYARGGTDTQYF. In DNA, the CDR3 is TGCGCCAGCAGCTATGCTCGAGGGGGCACAGATACGCAGTATTTT.

The V gene is TRBV5-1, the J gene TRBJ1-1, with 7 positions matching TRBD1. The ends lost 3 bases at V and 1 base at J; junction bases unmatched: 6. The CDR3 runs to 15 residues. CDR1 and CDR2 (germline): SGHRS, YFSETQ. The CDR3 reads CASSSGQEPNTEAFF. In nucleotides, the CDR3 is TGCGCCAGCAGCTCCGGACAGGAGCCGAACACTGAAGCTTTCTTT.

The CDR3 sequence is CSVDTGGVGYGYTF. The CDR3 nucleotides are TGCAGCGTGGATACAGGGGGCGTTGGCTATGGCTACACCTTC. The gene calls are TRBV29-1 and TRBJ1-2; the match to TRBD1 covers 9 bases. V shed 6 bases, J shed 4 bases, and the junction held 9 bases outside the gene matches. The germline V gene has CDR1 SQVTM and CDR2 ANQGSEA. The CDR3 runs to 14 residues.

In the case of this clone: This specimen includes other DNA sequences encoding the same CDR3. V is TRBV28 and J is TRBJ2-3; no reliable D call. Germline V lookup: CDR1 MDHEN, CDR2 SYDVKM. V was pared by 2 bases and J by 0 bases, with 6 bases between. The CDR3 is 14 amino acids. CDR3 region: CASSLPISTDTQYF. CDR3 nucleotides: TGTGCCAGCAGTTTACCGATTAGCACAGATACGCAGTATTTT.

The J gene is TRBJ2-4, the V gene TRBV18, with 7 bases identical to TRBD1. Trimming removed 3 bases from V and 0 bases from J; junction bases left unmatched: 5. The germline gives CDR1 KGHSH, CDR2 LQKENI. The CDR3 sequence is 16 residues long. CDR3 DNA: TGTGCCAGCTCACCGGGGACAGAGAAAGCCAAAAACATTCAGTACTTC. It yields the protein CASSPGTEKAKNIQYF.

The gene calls are TRBV18 and TRBJ2-1; TRBD2 matches at 9 bases. Germline V gene lookup returns CDR1 KGHSH and CDR2 LQKENI. Unmatched junction bases numbered 4, after V lost 0 bases and J lost 4 bases. This CDR3 is 16 amino acids long. DNA of the CDR3: TGTGCCAGCTCACCACCGTCTAGCGGGATTTACAATGAGCAGTTCTTC. Translation gives CASSPPSSGIYNEQFF.

The rearrangement joins TRBV29-1 to TRBJ2-1; a weak D match, TRBD1 (6 bases). V lost 5 bases to trimming and J lost 4 bases, with 18 bases between them. The CDR3 runs to 15 residues. Germline V gene data show CDR1 as SQVTM and CDR2 as ANQGSEA. The CDR3 here is CSVLPLAGEYNEQFF. The CDR3 bases are TGCAGCGTTCTCCCTTTGGCAGGGGAATACAATGAGCAGTTCTTC.

The V and J genes are TRBV5-1 and TRBJ1-2; 7 bases are shared with TRBD1. This CDR3 comprises 14 residues. Germline CDR1 SGHRS, CDR2 YFSETQ. V shed 4 bases, J shed 6 bases, and the junction held 9 bases outside the gene matches. The CDR3 DNA reads TGCGCCAGCAGCCGAGGGGGCGCAGCGGATGGCTACACCTTC. Translation gives CASSRGGAADGYTF.

The chain uses TRBV15 and TRBJ1-1; D might be TRBD1 (5 bases). Germline CDR1 reads LNHNV; CDR2 reads YYDKDF (reference sequence). V was clipped by 3 bases and J by 5 bases, with 13 bases between them. There are 14 residues in the CDR3. CDR3 region: CATSSLGGWTEAFF. CDR3 bases: TGTGCCACCAGCAGCCTGGGGGGGTGGACTGAAGCTTTCTTT.

This chain joins TRBV28 and TRBJ2-2, with TRBD1 matching 8 bases. CDR1 MDHEN and CDR2 SYDVKM come from the germline V gene. Unmatched junction bases numbered 10, after V lost 5 bases and J lost 2 bases. This CDR3 has 17 amino acids. CDR3 bases: TGTGCCAGCAGTCCACAGGGGGGTAGTAGAAACACCGGGGAGCTGTTTTTT. Protein: CASSPQGGSRNTGELFF. Drawing the rest from reference TRBV28 and TRBJ2-2, the complete variable domain is DVKVTQSSRYLVKRTGEKVFLECVQDMDHENMFWYRQDPGLGLRLIYFSYDVKMKEKGDIPEGYSVSREKKERFSLILESASTNQTSMYLCASSPQGGSRNTGELFFGEGSRLTVL.